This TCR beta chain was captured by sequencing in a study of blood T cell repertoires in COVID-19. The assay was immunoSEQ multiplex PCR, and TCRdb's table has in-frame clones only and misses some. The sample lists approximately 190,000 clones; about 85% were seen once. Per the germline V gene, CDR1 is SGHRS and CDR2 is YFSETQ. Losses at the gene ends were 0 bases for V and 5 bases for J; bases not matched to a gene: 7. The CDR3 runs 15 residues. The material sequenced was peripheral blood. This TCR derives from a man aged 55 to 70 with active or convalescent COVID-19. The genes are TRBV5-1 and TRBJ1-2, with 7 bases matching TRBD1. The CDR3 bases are TGCGCCAGCAGCTTGGCCCTAGGGGGCGATTATGGCTACACCTTC. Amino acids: CASSLALGGDYGYTF. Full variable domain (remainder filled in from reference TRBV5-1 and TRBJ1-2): KAGVTQTPRYLIKTRGQQVTLSCSPISGHRSVSWYQQTPGQGLQFLFEYFSETQRNKGNFPGRFSGRQFSNSRSEMNVSTLELGDSALYLCASSLALGGDYGYTFGSGTRLTVV.